This T cell receptor (beta chain) was captured by sequencing in a study of blood T cell repertoires in COVID-19. Across the study: Sources were T cells, B-cell-depleted T cells, or PBMCs; the material itself was cDNA or gDNA.

The CDR3 consists of 15 residues. Germline-derived CDR1 and CDR2 are MRHNA and SNTAGT. The germline V and J ends were trimmed by 0 bases and 4 bases, with 11 bases remaining between them. Original methodology: The authors estimated nucleated cell counts from reference gene primer amplification. The assay was immunoSEQ multiplex PCR, and TCRdb's table has in-frame clones only and misses some. V, J and clone size are those of that table, while D and trimming were read from the DNA. This sample has 100,000 to 150,000 clones, with approximately 90% found just once. The TCR originated in a man aged 50 to 59 with active or convalescent COVID-19. Sequenced sample: peripheral blood. J is TRBJ2-3 and V is TRBV6-4; tentative D call: TRBD2 (6 bases). This CDR3 reads CASSDSTGGADTQYF. CDR3 bases: TGTGCCAGCAGTGACTCTACAGGAGGGGCAGATACGCAGTATTTT.